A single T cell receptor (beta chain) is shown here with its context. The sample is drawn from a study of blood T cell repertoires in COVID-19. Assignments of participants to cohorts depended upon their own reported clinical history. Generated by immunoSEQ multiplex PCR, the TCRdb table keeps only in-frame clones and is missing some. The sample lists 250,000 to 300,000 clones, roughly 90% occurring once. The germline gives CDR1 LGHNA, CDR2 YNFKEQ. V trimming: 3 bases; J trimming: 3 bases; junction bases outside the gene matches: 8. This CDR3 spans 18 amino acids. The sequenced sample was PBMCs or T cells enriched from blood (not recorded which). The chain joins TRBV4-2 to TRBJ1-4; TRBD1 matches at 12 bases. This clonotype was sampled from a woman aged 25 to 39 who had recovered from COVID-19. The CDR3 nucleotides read TGTGCCAGCAGCCACCCACCGGGACAGGGGGCGGCTAATGAAAAACTGTTTTTT. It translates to CASSHPPGQGAANEKLFF.